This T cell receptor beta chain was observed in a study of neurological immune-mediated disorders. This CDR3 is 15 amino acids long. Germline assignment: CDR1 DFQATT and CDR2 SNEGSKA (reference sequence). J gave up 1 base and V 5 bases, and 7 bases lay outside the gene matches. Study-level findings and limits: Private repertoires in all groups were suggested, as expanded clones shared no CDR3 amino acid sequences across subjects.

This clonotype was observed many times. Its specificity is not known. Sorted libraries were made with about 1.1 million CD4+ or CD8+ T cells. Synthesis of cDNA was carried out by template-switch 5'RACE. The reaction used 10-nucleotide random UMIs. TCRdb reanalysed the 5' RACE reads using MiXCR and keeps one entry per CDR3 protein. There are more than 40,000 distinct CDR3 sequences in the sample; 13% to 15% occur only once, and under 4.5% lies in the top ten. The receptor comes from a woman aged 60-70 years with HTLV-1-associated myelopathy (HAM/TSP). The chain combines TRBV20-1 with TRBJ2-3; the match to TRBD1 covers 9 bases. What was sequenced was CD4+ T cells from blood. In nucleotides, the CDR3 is TGCAGTGCTGGGGACAGGGATTTTGGCACAGATACGCAGTATTTT. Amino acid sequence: CSAGDRDFGTDTQYF.